These 28 T cell receptor beta chains were all obtained from the same sample, sequenced in a study of OX40 agonist ivuxolimab in advanced cancers. TCRdb keeps only in-frame clones here, not all; method: immunoSEQ multiplex PCR. The table has approximately 74,000 clones, just over 90% seen once. This sample comprised CD4+ or CD8+ T cells sorted from blood, obtained in a trial of the OX40 agonist ivuxolimab. These receptors were taken from an adult with an advanced solid tumor such as melanoma, head and neck, liver or kidney cancer.

In its sample, this clone was seen a few times. The V gene is TRBV6-6, the J gene TRBJ1-1, with 7 bases that match TRBD1. V shed 0 bases, J shed 6 bases, and the junction held 4 bases outside the gene matches. This CDR3 has 14 amino acids. Germline loops: CDR1 MNHNY, CDR2 SVGAGI (reference sequence). This CDR3 reads CASSYSTGFAEAFF. The CDR3 region has the DNA TGTGCCAGCAGTTACTCGACAGGGTTCGCTGAAGCTTTCTTT.

This chain links TRBV5-1 with TRBJ2-5; 10 positions agree with TRBD1. The tail of the sequence fits TRBJ2-7 better, so the J call may be wrong. The CDR3 consists of 15 residues. In germline, CDR1 is SGHRS, CDR2 YFSETQ. CDR3 region: CASSLGTGGVDEQYF. The CDR3 DNA reads TGCGCCAGCAGCTTGGGGACAGGGGGAGTCGACGAGCAGTACTTC.

This clone has just a few counts. This rearrangement joins TRBV7-3 to TRBJ2-7, with no clear D. The germline CDR1 and CDR2 sequences are SGHTA and FQGTGA. Trimming removed 2 bases at V and 1 base at J, with 9 bases between. This CDR3 contains 14 residues. The CDR3 nucleotides are TGTGCCAGCAGCTTACTAGGGCCTTCCTACGAGCAGTACTTC. This codes for CASSLLGPSYEQYF.

V is TRBV7-7 and J is TRBJ1-3; D is ambiguous. Germline CDR1 and CDR2: SSHAT and FNYEAQ (reference sequence). This CDR3 has 15 amino acids. Here the CDR3 DNA reads TGTGCTGTCAATCCAGGAGAGGGCTCTGGAAACACCATATATTTT. It specifies CAVNPGEGSGNTIYF.

With regard to this clone: This same CDR3 is encoded by further DNA sequences in the sample. The V call is TRBV27, the J call TRBJ1-4; D may be TRBD1 (5 bases). In germline, CDR1 is MNHEY, CDR2 SMNVEV (reference sequence). Between the trimmed V and J ends, which lost 3 bases and 0 bases, there was a span of 11 bases. The CDR3 has 16 residues. The CDR3, as DNA: TGTGCCAGCAGTTTGGGGCAGAGCGCAACTAATGAAAAACTGTTTTTT. It specifies CASSLGQSATNEKLFF.

The V gene is TRBV11-2, the J gene TRBJ2-1, with D possibly matching TRBD1 (6 bases). V was trimmed by 5 bases and J by 8 bases, leaving 19 bases between them. CDR1 SGHAT and CDR2 FQNNGV come from the germline V gene. The CDR3 has 15 residues. CDR3 nucleotide sequence: TGTGCCAGCAGCGGTCCTGGCAGGGGAGTCTATGAGCAGTTCTTC. Its translation: CASSGPGRGVYEQFF.

This chain connects TRBV2 to TRBJ2-3; TRBD2 matches 11 bases. CDR3 size: 18 residues. Trimming at V came to 3 bases and at J to 0 bases, leaving 8 bases not matched to a gene. Per germline, CDR1 SNHLY and CDR2 FYNNEI. CDR3 nucleotide sequence: TGTGCCAGCAGTGATGGGCTAGCGGGAGGCACTAGCACAGATACGCAGTATTTT. This gives the protein CASSDGLAGGTSTDTQYF. Drawing the rest from reference TRBV2 and TRBJ2-3, the complete variable domain is EPEVTQTPSHQVTQMGQEVILRCVPISNHLYFYWYRQILGQKVEFLVSFYNNEISEKSEIFDDQFSVERPDGSNFTLKIRSTKLEDSAMYFCASSDGLAGGTSTDTQYFGPGTRLTVL.

In this sample, this clone turned up once. The chain has TRBV18 and TRBJ1-4; TRBD1 might be the D (5 bases). From germline, CDR1 is KGHSH and CDR2 LQKENI. Deletions cut 2 bases from V and 7 bases from J, with 14 bases between. This CDR3 spans 15 amino acids. As DNA, the CDR3 is TGTGCCAGCTCACCATCTCAGGGCGCTGGTGAAAAACTGTTTTTT. Translating gives CASSPSQGAGEKLFF.

This chain joins TRBV27 and TRBJ2-7; 14 positions match TRBD2. The CDR3 contains 15 residues. The junction had 4 bases not matched to a gene; V was cut back by 6 bases and J by 3 bases. CDR1 is MNHEY, CDR2 SMNVEV, per germline (reference sequence). The CDR3 protein is CASRQGLAGVYEQYF. The CDR3 nucleotides are TGTGCCAGCAGACAGGGACTAGCGGGAGTCTACGAGCAGTACTTC.

CDR3 region: CASTRTSVGETQYF. The DNA for the CDR3 is TGTGCCAGCACTCGGACTAGTGTGGGAGAGACCCAGTACTTC. J is TRBJ2-5 and V is TRBV6-1; TRBD2 matches at 7 bases. V lost 7 bases, J lost 4 bases, and 9 bases stayed unmatched. Per germline, CDR1 MNHNS and CDR2 SASEGT. There are 14 residues in the CDR3.

The chain combines TRBV27 with TRBJ2-6, with a possible D match to TRBD2 (5 bases). Germline assignment: CDR1 MNHEY and CDR2 SMNVEV (reference sequence). The CDR3 covers 15 residues. With 3 bases removed from V and 1 base from J, the gap between germline ends came to 7 bases. The CDR3 region is CASSLRASGANVLTF. CDR3 coding DNA: TGTGCCAGCAGTTTGAGGGCGTCTGGGGCCAACGTCCTGACTTTC.

The chain joins TRBV7-3 to TRBJ2-1; no clear D. Germline CDR1 is SGHTA and CDR2 is FQGTGA. The CDR3 loop spans 13 amino acids. V gave up 3 bases and J gave up 6 bases, with 9 bases separating them. In nucleotides, the CDR3 is TGTGCCAGCAGCTTTTCAGGTGTCAATGAGCAGTTCTTC. Translated: CASSFSGVNEQFF.

The V and J genes are TRBV12-5 and TRBJ2-3; the D is unclear. The CDR3 is 11 amino acids. CDR1 is LGHNT and CDR2 is FRNRAP in the germline V gene. Trimming left V 0 bases short and J 6 bases short, with 1 base between. CDR3 protein: CASGLVDTQYF. The CDR3 DNA reads as TGTGCTAGTGGTTTGGTGGATACGCAGTATTTT.

This chain joins TRBV19 and TRBJ2-7, with D uncertain. Looked up from germline, CDR1 is LNHDA and CDR2 is SQIVND (reference sequence). CDR3 size: 11 residues. V dropped 1 base and J dropped 3 bases, with 1 base sitting between them. This chain's CDR3 is CASSIGYEQYF. The CDR3 DNA reads as TGTGCCAGTAGTATAGGCTACGAGCAGTACTTC. The full variable domain, completed using reference TRBV19 and TRBJ2-7, is DGGITQSPKYLFRKEGQNVTLSCEQNLNHDAMYWYRQDPGQGLRLIYYSQIVNDFQKGDIAEGYSVSREKKESFPLTVTSAQKNPTAFYLCASSIGYEQYFGPGTRLTVT.

This rearrangement joins TRBV7-2 to TRBJ2-1; the D gene is possibly TRBD2 (5 bases). The CDR3 is 14 residues long. The V gene lost 0 bases and the J gene lost 7 bases, with 10 bases spanning the gap. CDR1 and CDR2 (germline): SGHTA, FQGNSA. The CDR3 reads CASSLAGAANEQFF. CDR3 coding DNA: TGTGCCAGCAGCTTAGCGGGAGCTGCGAATGAGCAGTTCTTC.

This rearrangement joins TRBV21-1 to TRBJ1-1. TRBV21-1 is recorded as a pseudogene. The CDR3 extends over 14 amino acids. The CDR3 region is CASSNERGGEDAFF. The CDR3 DNA reads as TGTGCCAGCAGCAATGAGAGGGGAGGGGAAGACGCTTTCTTT.

This chain uses TRBV7-3 with TRBJ2-3, with 7 nucleotides matching TRBD1. This CDR3 has 15 amino acids. Germline V gene data show CDR1 as SGHTA and CDR2 as FQGTGA. V lost 6 bases to trimming and J lost 0 bases; unmatched junction nucleotides: 6. CDR3 residues: CASSLGQTSTDTQYF. DNA of the CDR3: TGTGCCAGCAGTTTGGGACAGACGAGCACAGATACGCAGTATTTT.

The gene calls are TRBV6-5 and TRBJ2-3, with 9 bases that match TRBD2. V was clipped by 0 bases and J by 1 base; unmatched bases: 2. The CDR3 runs 16 residues. Germline V gene data show CDR1 as MNHEY and CDR2 as SVGAGI. The CDR3 loop reads CASSYSTSGRTDTQYF. CDR3 nucleotides: TGTGCCAGCAGTTACTCGACTAGCGGTCGCACAGATACGCAGTATTTT.

This clone was counted a single time. The chain combines TRBV7-9 with TRBJ2-7; D is possibly TRBD2 (6 bases). In germline, CDR1 is SEHNR, CDR2 FQNEAQ (reference sequence). This CDR3 contains 15 residues. V was trimmed by 5 bases and J by 4 bases, leaving 18 bases between them. The DNA for the CDR3 is TGTGCCAGCAGCCCACGGGGGAGTTGGGTTTACGAGCAGTACTTC. This encodes CASSPRGSWVYEQYF. The complete variable domain, with remaining parts taken from reference TRBV7-9 and TRBJ2-7, reads DTGVSQNPRHKITKRGQNVTFRCDPISEHNRLYWYRQTLGQGPEFLTYFQNEAQLEKSRLLSDRFSAERPKGSFSTLEIQRTEQGDSAMYLCASSPRGSWVYEQYFGPGTRLTVT.

This clone came up once. The chain joins TRBV11-2 to TRBJ2-3, with D possibly being TRBD2 (6 bases). Germline V gene lookup returns CDR1 SGHAT and CDR2 FQNNGV. The length of the CDR3 is 17 residues. V dropped 0 bases and J dropped 0 bases, with 13 bases sitting between them. The CDR3 sequence: CASSLDPRGASTDTQYF. In DNA, the CDR3 is TGTGCCAGCAGCTTAGATCCGCGCGGGGCTAGCACAGATACGCAGTATTTT.

In the case of this clone: The germline gene is not matched at one end of the junction; a read error may be the cause. The chain carries TRBV7-8 and TRBJ2-7; the D is unclear. This CDR3 is built from 14 residues. Germline CDR1 reads SGHVS; CDR2 reads FQNEAQ. CDR3 DNA: TGTGCCAGCAGCTTCCTCAGGTACTCCTACAAGCAGTACTTC. It yields the protein CASSFLRYSYKQYF.

V is TRBV10-1 and J is TRBJ2-7; D remains unclear. Germline V CDR1 and CDR2: WNHNN, SYGVQD (reference sequence). The CDR3 sequence is 13 residues long. V dropped 0 bases and J dropped 4 bases, with 7 bases sitting between them. The CDR3 sequence: CASSESARYEQYF. For the CDR3, the DNA is TGCGCCAGCAGTGAGTCGGCCAGGTACGAGCAGTACTTC.

The chain carries TRBV27 and TRBJ2-7; D may be TRBD2 (6 bases). The length of the CDR3 is 17 residues. V shed 5 bases and J shed 0 bases, with 20 bases lying between them. Germline CDR1 MNHEY, CDR2 SMNVEV (reference sequence). The CDR3 DNA is TGTGCCAGCAGTCCATTGTCAAGTGCGGGGTACTCCTACGAGCAGTACTTC. Encoded protein: CASSPLSSAGYSYEQYF.

This sequence joins TRBV4-2 and TRBJ2-1; D not certain. Germline loops: CDR1 LGHNA, CDR2 YNFKEQ. Trimming took off 0 bases at V and 0 bases at J, with 6 bases between the two ends. The CDR3 consists of 15 residues. In DNA form, the CDR3 reads TGTGCCAGCAGCCAAGATGATGGCTCCTACAATGAGCAGTTCTTC. Its translation: CASSQDDGSYNEQFF.

The chain employs TRBV30 and TRBJ1-6, with 7 bases identical to TRBD1. V dropped 5 bases and J dropped 6; count of bases not matched to a gene: 1. Germline V gene lookup returns CDR1 GTSNPN and CDR2 SVGIG (reference sequence). The CDR3 consists of 12 residues. The CDR3 reads CAWDRVNSPLHF. Written as DNA, the CDR3 is TGTGCCTGGGACAGGGTTAATTCACCCCTCCACTTT.

The chain employs TRBV18 and TRBJ1-5; a possible D gene is TRBD1 (5 bases). The germline V and J ends were trimmed by 2 bases and 5 bases, with 19 bases remaining between them. The CDR3 runs to 17 residues. Per germline, CDR1 KGHSH and CDR2 LQKENI. The CDR3 sequence is CASSPGVTGTGYQPQHF. The CDR3 nucleotides are TGTGCCAGCTCACCAGGGGTAACCGGGACGGGATATCAGCCCCAGCATTTT.

The rearrangement links TRBV19 to TRBJ2-2; 9 bases map to TRBD2. V dropped 7 bases and J dropped 4; count of bases not matched to a gene: 4. The CDR3 totals 14 residues. The germline CDR1 and CDR2 sequences are LNHDA and SQIVND (reference sequence). CDR3 residues: CASMPSGATGELFF. CDR3 in DNA: TGTGCCAGTATGCCTAGCGGGGCCACCGGGGAGCTGTTTTTT.

This chain uses TRBV6-6 with TRBJ2-5, with D possibly TRBD1 on 6 matching bases. This CDR3 has 14 residues. The V end lost 8 bases, the J end lost 5 bases, and 18 bases lay between the germline ends. Germline V gene lookup returns CDR1 MNHNY and CDR2 SVGAGI (reference sequence). The CDR3 here is CASSNDRSGETQYF. In nucleotides, the CDR3 is TGTGCCAGCTCTAACGACAGGAGCGGCGAGACCCAGTACTTC.